This TCR beta chain was documented in a study of T cells after posttransplantation cyclophosphamide. Overall study findings and caveats: TRB overlap between skin or GI tissue T cells and blood was limited.

Germline assignment: CDR1 LGHNA and CDR2 YSLEER. The CDR3 length is 15 residues. The germline V and J ends were trimmed by 0 bases and 5 bases, with 13 bases remaining between them. TCRdb's copy holds only in-frame clones and misses some; the assay was immunoSEQ multiplex PCR. The sample yields about 39,000 clones, without any singletons. Ten or more counts support this clone. The antigen is not known. The V call is TRBV4-3, the J call TRBJ2-5; D is perhaps TRBD2 (5 bases). This TCR was sampled from a woman aged 45-65 years in good health and a related stem cell transplant donor. Source material: PBMCs. As DNA, the CDR3 is TGCGCCAGCAGCCAAGACAGAGGGAGTTATGAGACCCAGTACTTC. Its translation is CASSQDRGSYETQYF.